One and the same sample provided the 20 T cell receptor beta chains below, sequenced in a study of identical twins. Via MiXCR, TCRdb re-called the 5' RACE reads, giving one row per CDR3 protein. The sample contains approximately 210,000 distinct CDR3 sequences, 6.5% of which appear only once. A further study also used this sample, focusing on T cells expressing NK-cell markers.

Input material: CD8+ T cells sorted from blood. The receptor set was obtained from a woman aged 18-30 years in good health.

This clonotype was found a few times. The genes are TRBV12-3 or TRBV12-4 and TRBJ2-7, with D perhaps given as TRBD1 or TRBD2 (5 bases each). V was trimmed by 1 base and J by 7 bases, leaving 29 bases between them. The CDR3 spans 19 residues. For the CDR3, the DNA is TGTGCCAGCAGTTTAGTAAGGGGTCTGACGGTCTTCAACGGAGGAGAGCAGTACTTC. Translated, it gives CASSLVRGLTVFNGGEQYF.

This rearrangement joins TRBV2 to TRBJ2-7; TRBD1 aligns across 9 bases. Losses at the gene ends were 6 bases for V and 7 bases for J; bases not matched to a gene: 10. Germline CDR1 SNHLY, CDR2 FYNNEI. The CDR3 is 14 amino acids. CDR3 in DNA: TGTGCCAGCAGGTCGGGACAGGGTTTTATAGAGCAGTACTTC. The encoded protein is CASRSGQGFIEQYF.

This clonotype turned up a few times. This chain uses TRBV10-3 with TRBJ2-5, with 12 bases fitting TRBD1. The CDR3 length is 17 residues. The V gene's germline CDR1 is ENHRY and CDR2 SYGVKD. The junction had 9 bases not matched to a gene; V was cut back by 3 bases and J by 4 bases. The DNA for the CDR3 is TGTGCCATCAGTGAATCCGGGACAGGGGGCCTAGGAGAGACCCAGTACTTC. Protein sequence: CAISESGTGGLGETQYF.

The chain has TRBV30 and TRBJ2-2; maybe TRBD2 (6 bases). The length of the CDR3 is 14 residues. CDR1 GTSNPN and CDR2 SVGIG come from the germline V gene (reference sequence). V was clipped by 5 bases and J by 5 bases, with 15 bases between them. The CDR3 is CAWQSGRGTGELFF. The CDR3 DNA reads as TGTGCCTGGCAGTCGGGCCGGGGGACCGGGGAGCTGTTTTTT.

This clonotype was detected ten times or more. CDR3 nucleotide sequence: TGCGCCAGCAGCTTGGAGGACAGCTATGGCTACACCTTC. Amino acids: CASSLEDSYGYTF. V and J are TRBV5-1 and TRBJ1-2; tentatively, D is TRBD1 (6 bases). CDR1 SGHRS and CDR2 YFSETQ come from the germline V gene. The germline V and J ends were trimmed by 0 bases and 4 bases, with 7 bases remaining between them. The CDR3 length is 13 residues.

The chain links TRBV20-1 to TRBJ1-1, with a weak D call TRBD1 (5 bases). The CDR3 sequence is 14 residues long. Germline CDR1 DFQATT, CDR2 SNEGSKA (reference sequence). The V gene lost 5 bases and the J gene lost 4 bases, with 17 bases spanning the gap. This CDR3 is CSARLRRDPTEAFF. The DNA of the CDR3 is TGCAGTGCTCGTCTGAGGAGGGACCCCACTGAAGCTTTCTTT.

The DNA for the CDR3 is TGTGCCAGCAGCTTAGAACAAGAAGCTTTCTTT. It specifies CASSLEQEAFF. The rearrangement uses TRBV7-9 and TRBJ1-1, with no clear D. Germline CDR1 SEHNR, CDR2 FQNEAQ (reference sequence). CDR3 length: 11 residues. Trimming took 1 base from V and 8 from J, leaving 5 bases between them. Drawing the rest from reference TRBV7-9 and TRBJ1-1, the complete variable domain is DTGVSQNPRHKITKRGQNVTFRCDPISEHNRLYWYRQTLGQGPEFLTYFQNEAQLEKSRLLSDRFSAERPKGSFSTLEIQRTEQGDSAMYLCASSLEQEAFFGQGTRLTVV.

This clonotype showed up just a few times. The gene calls are TRBV2 and TRBJ2-7; D not certain. V lost 6 bases to trimming and J lost 3 bases, with 12 bases between them. This CDR3 is built from 13 residues. Looked up from germline, CDR1 is SNHLY and CDR2 is FYNNEI. CDR3 in amino acids: CASSAPPSYEQYF. For the CDR3, the DNA is TGTGCCAGCAGCGCCCCACCGAGCTACGAGCAGTACTTC.

This clonotype came up many times. The chain carries TRBV20-1 and TRBJ2-5; D is unresolved. The germline gives CDR1 DFQATT, CDR2 SNEGSKA (reference sequence). The V gene lost 4 bases and the J gene lost 1 base, with 13 bases spanning the gap. The CDR3 is made up of 14 amino acids. DNA of the CDR3: TGCAGTGCTACCCCTCAAACAGCCCAAGAGACCCAGTACTTC. Its translation is CSATPQTAQETQYF.

This clonotype was seen a few times. The rearrangement joins TRBV7-9 to TRBJ1-1; D possibly corresponds to TRBD1 (6 bases). Germline assignment: CDR1 SEHNR and CDR2 FQNEAQ (reference sequence). This CDR3 spans 14 amino acids. Trimming took 4 bases from V and 8 from J, leaving 17 bases between them. CDR3 sequence: CASSSLIETGEAFF. The CDR3 DNA reads TGTGCCAGCAGCTCCCTCATAGAGACAGGAGAAGCTTTCTTT.

Only a few counts were recorded for this clonotype. The junction departs from germline at one end; a sequencing error may be responsible. The rearrangement uses TRBV6-5 and TRBJ2-1; D gene uncertain. This CDR3 spans 17 amino acids. CDR1 and CDR2 (germline): MNHEY, SVGAGI. The DNA for the CDR3 is TGTGCCAGCAGTTACTCTATTCTTCAACGCTCCCACAATGAGCAGTTCTTC. Residues: CASSYSILQRSHNEQFF.

This chain connects TRBV6-4 to TRBJ2-5; perhaps D is TRBD1 or TRBD2 (5 bases each). Deletions cut 0 bases from V and 2 bases from J, with 13 bases between. This CDR3 comprises 16 residues. Germline CDR1 and CDR2: MRHNA and SNTAGT. In DNA form, the CDR3 reads TGTGCCAGCAGTGACTCCCGGGGCGGTGGGCAAGAGACCCAGTACTTC. Amino acids: CASSDSRGGGQETQYF.

This clonotype was counted between two and nine times. The V gene is TRBV6-1, the J gene TRBJ2-7; a weak D match, TRBD1 (5 bases). This CDR3 region has 15 residues. The V end was cut by 6 bases, the J end by 0 bases, with 15 bases between. Germline CDR1 and CDR2: MNHNS and SASEGT. CDR3: CASRDQGTFSYEQYF. The CDR3 region has the DNA TGTGCCAGCAGGGACCAGGGAACTTTCTCCTACGAGCAGTACTTC.

This clonotype was detected a few times. The chain joins TRBV11-2 to TRBJ1-5; D gene uncertain. The CDR3 sequence is 17 residues long. V lost 0 bases, J lost 0 bases, and 12 bases lay in between. The V gene's germline CDR1 is SGHAT and CDR2 FQNNGV. CDR3 sequence reads: CASSLELSLDSNQPQHF. The CDR3 coding sequence is TGTGCCAGCAGCTTAGAATTGTCTCTCGATAGCAATCAGCCCCAGCATTTT.

About this clonotype: One end of the junction fails to match germline, which may point to a read error. CDR3 loop: CASTLLGDQPQHF. CDR3 bases: TGTGCCAGCACCTTATTAGGGGATCAGCCCCAGCATTTT. This chain uses TRBV7-8 with TRBJ1-5; D may be TRBD1 (5 bases). CDR1 and CDR2 (germline): SGHVS, FQNEAQ. This CDR3 is built from 13 residues.

Only a few counts were recorded for this clonotype. The V and J genes are TRBV18 and TRBJ2-5, with 9 bases aligning to TRBD1. The CDR3 consists of 16 residues. The J segment lost 3 bases and the V segment lost 6 bases, leaving 11 bases of the junction unmatched. The germline CDR1 and CDR2 sequences are KGHSH and LQKENI. This CDR3 is CASSPTPGQGEETQYF. CDR3 sequence (DNA): TGTGCCAGCTCGCCGACCCCGGGACAGGGAGAAGAGACCCAGTACTTC.

CDR3 sequence reads: CASRGQGGSEAFF. In DNA, the CDR3 is TGTGCCAGCAGAGGCCAGGGGGGGAGTGAAGCTTTCTTT. The chain uses TRBV7-9 and TRBJ1-1, with 7 bases aligning to TRBD1. Germline lookup yields CDR1 SEHNR and CDR2 FQNEAQ (reference sequence). V shed 6 bases and J 7 bases; nucleotides not matched to a gene: 8. The CDR3 covers 13 residues.

The chain is built from TRBV20-1 and TRBJ2-7; weak D call: TRBD2 (5 bases). There are 12 residues in the CDR3. Trimming removed 6 bases from V and 4 bases from J, with 13 bases in between. CDR1 DFQATT and CDR2 SNEGSKA come from the germline V gene (reference sequence). The CDR3 here is CSAAAGNYEQYF. The DNA for the CDR3 is TGCAGTGCCGCGGCCGGGAATTACGAGCAGTACTTC.

The chain recombines TRBV13 with TRBJ2-1, with TRBD1 as a possible D gene (6 bases). V was trimmed by 5 bases and J by 7 bases, leaving 18 bases between them. There are 15 residues in the CDR3. Germline V CDR1 and CDR2: PRHDT, FYEKMQ (reference sequence). The CDR3 protein is CASSAPQGHQNEQFF. The CDR3 DNA reads as TGTGCCAGCAGCGCCCCGCAGGGGCACCAAAATGAGCAGTTCTTC.

The gene calls are TRBV20-1 and TRBJ2-7; 8 positions match TRBD2. V was pared by 0 bases and J by 3 bases, with 10 bases of the junction left unmatched. The CDR3 consists of 16 residues. In germline, CDR1 is DFQATT, CDR2 SNEGSKA (reference sequence). The CDR3, as DNA: TGCAGTGCTAGAGATCCGGGTAGCGGGGACATCTACGAGCAGTACTTC. Encoded protein: CSARDPGSGDIYEQYF.